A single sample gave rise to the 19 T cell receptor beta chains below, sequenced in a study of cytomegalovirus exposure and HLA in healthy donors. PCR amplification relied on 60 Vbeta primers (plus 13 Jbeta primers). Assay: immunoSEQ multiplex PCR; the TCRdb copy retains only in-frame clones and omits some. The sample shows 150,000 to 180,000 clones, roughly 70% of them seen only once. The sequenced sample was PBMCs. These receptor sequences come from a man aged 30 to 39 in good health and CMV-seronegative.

The CDR3 sequence: CASSYPGTAKETQYF. CDR3 bases: TGTGCCAGCAGTTACCCCGGGACAGCGAAAGAGACCCAGTACTTC. The chain recombines TRBV6-5 with TRBJ2-5, with 7 bases aligning to TRBD1. V gave up 2 bases and J gave up 3 bases; unmatched junction bases: 6. The CDR3 consists of 15 residues. The germline gives CDR1 MNHEY, CDR2 SVGAGI.

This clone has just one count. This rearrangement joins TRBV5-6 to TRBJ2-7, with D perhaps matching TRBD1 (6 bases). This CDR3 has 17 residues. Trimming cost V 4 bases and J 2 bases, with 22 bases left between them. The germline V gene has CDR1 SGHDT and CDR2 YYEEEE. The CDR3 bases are TGTGCCAGCAGCATTACTAGGCTTTTTACAGGGACCTACGAGCAGTACTTC. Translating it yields CASSITRLFTGTYEQYF. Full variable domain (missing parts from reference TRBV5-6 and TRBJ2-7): DAGVTQSPTHLIKTRGQQVTLRCSPKSGHDTVSWYQQALGQGPQFIFQYYEEEERQRGNFPDRFSGHQFPNYSSELNVNALLLGDSALYLCASSITRLFTGTYEQYFGPGTRLTVT.

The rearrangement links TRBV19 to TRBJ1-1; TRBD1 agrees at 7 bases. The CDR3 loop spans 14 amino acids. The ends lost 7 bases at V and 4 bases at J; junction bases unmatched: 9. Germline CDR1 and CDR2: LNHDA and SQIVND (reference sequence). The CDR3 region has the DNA TGTGCCAGTACCAACGGTCAGGGGGGCACTGAAGCTTTCTTT. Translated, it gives CASTNGQGGTEAFF.

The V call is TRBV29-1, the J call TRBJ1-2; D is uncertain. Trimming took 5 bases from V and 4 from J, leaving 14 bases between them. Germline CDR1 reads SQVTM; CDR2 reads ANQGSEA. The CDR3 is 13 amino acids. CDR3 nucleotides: TGCAGCGTTCGGACTAGGGCCCCCTATGGCTACACCTTC. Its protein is CSVRTRAPYGYTF. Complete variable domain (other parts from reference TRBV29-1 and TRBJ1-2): SAVISQKPSRDICQRGTSLTIQCQVDSQVTMMFWYRQQPGQSLTLIATANQGSEATYESGFVIDKFPISRPNLTFSTLTVSNMSPEDSSIYLCSVRTRAPYGYTFGSGTRLTVV.

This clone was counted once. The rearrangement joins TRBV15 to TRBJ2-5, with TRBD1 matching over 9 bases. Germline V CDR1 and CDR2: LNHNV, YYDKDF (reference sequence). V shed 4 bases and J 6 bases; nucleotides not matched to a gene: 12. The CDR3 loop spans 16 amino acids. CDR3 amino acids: CATSTPIGGQGQTQYF. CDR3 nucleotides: TGTGCCACCAGCACCCCAATAGGGGGACAGGGCCAGACCCAGTACTTC.

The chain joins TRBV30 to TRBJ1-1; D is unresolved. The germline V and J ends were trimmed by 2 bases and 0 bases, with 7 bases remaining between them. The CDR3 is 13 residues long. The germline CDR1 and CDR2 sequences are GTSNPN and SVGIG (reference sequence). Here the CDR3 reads CAWSNTMNTEAFF. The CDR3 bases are TGTGCCTGGAGTAACACTATGAACACTGAAGCTTTCTTT.

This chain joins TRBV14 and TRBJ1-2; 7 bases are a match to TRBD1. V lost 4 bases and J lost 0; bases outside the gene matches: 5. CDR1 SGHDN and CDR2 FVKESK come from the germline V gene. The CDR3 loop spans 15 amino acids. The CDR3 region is CASSRGQEPNYGYTF. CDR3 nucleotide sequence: TGTGCCAGCAGCCGTGGACAGGAACCTAACTATGGCTACACCTTC.

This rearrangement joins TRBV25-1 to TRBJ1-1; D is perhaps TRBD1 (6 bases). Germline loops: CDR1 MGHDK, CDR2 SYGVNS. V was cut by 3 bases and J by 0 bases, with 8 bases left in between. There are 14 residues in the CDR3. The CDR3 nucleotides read TGTGCCAGCAGTGATCAGGGGCTGAACACTGAAGCTTTCTTT. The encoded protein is CASSDQGLNTEAFF.

CDR3: CASSFTSGGAGETQYF. The CDR3 DNA reads as TGTGCCAGCAGCTTCACTAGCGGGGGGGCCGGAGAGACCCAGTACTTC. This rearrangement joins TRBV7-9 to TRBJ2-5, with 13 bases identical to TRBD2. Germline values: CDR1 SEHNR, CDR2 FQNEAQ (reference sequence). Trimming took 3 bases from V and 4 from J; bases not matched to a gene: 5. The CDR3 is made up of 16 amino acids.

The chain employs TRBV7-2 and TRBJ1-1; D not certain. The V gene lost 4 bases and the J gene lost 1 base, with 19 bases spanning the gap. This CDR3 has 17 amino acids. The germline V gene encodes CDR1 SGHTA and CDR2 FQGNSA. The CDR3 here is CASSSPFVGVGNTEAFF. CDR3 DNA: TGTGCCAGCAGCTCGCCCTTCGTCGGGGTGGGGAACACTGAAGCTTTCTTT.

The CDR3 reads CASSLVQASNTGELFF. CDR3 nucleotide sequence: TGTGCCAGCAGTTTAGTACAGGCCTCGAACACCGGGGAGCTGTTTTTT. This sequence joins TRBV28 and TRBJ2-2, with TRBD1 as a possible D gene (5 bases). The V and J ends lost 2 bases and 0 bases respectively, with 10 bases between them. Germline assignment: CDR1 MDHEN and CDR2 SYDVKM. The length of the CDR3 is 16 residues.

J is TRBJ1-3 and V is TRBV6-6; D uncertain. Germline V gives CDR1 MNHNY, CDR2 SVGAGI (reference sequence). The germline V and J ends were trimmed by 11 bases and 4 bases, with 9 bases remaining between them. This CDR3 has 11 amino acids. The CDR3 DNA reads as TGTGCCGCAGGCCCCGGAAACACCATATATTTT. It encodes CAAGPGNTIYF.

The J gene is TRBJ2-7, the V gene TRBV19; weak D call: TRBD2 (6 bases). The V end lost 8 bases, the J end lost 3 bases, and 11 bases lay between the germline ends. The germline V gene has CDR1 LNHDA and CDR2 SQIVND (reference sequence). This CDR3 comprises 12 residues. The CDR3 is CASGGSLYEQYF. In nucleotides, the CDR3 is TGTGCCAGTGGGGGGTCCCTCTACGAGCAGTACTTC.

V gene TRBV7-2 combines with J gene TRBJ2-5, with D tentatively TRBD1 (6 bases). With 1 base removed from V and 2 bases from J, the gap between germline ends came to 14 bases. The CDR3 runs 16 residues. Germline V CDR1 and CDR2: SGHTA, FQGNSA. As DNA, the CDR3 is TGTGCCAGCAGCTTAGTGGGGGACATCCGTCAAGAGACCCAGTACTTC. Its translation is CASSLVGDIRQETQYF.

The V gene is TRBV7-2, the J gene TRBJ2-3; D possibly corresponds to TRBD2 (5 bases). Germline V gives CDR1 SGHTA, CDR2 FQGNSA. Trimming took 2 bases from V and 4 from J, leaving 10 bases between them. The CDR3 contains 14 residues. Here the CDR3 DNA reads TGTGCCAGCAGCTTACGAGGGCCACCAGATACGCAGTATTTT. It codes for CASSLRGPPDTQYF.

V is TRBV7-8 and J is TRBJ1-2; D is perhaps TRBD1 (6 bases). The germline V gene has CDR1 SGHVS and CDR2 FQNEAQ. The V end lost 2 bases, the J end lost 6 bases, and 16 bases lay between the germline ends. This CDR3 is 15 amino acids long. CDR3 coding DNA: TGTGCCAGCAGCTTACGGGCAGGGGAAGGAAATGGCTACACCTTC. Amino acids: CASSLRAGEGNGYTF.

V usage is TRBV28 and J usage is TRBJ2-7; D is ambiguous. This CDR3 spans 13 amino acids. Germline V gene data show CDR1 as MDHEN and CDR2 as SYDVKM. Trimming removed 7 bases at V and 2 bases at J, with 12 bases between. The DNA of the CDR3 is TGTGCCAGCACAACAGAAATGACCTACGAGCAGTACTTC. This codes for CASTTEMTYEQYF.

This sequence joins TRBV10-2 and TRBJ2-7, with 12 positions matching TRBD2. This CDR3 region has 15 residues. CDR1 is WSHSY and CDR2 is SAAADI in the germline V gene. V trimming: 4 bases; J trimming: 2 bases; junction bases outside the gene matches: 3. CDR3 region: CASSGRLAGAYEQYF. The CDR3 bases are TGCGCCAGCAGTGGGAGACTAGCGGGGGCCTACGAGCAGTACTTC.

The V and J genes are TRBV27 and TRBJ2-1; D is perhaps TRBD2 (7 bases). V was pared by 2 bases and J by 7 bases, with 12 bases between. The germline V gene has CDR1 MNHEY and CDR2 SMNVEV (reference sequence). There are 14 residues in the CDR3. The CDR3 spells CASSLVGGLNEQFF. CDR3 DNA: TGTGCCAGCAGTTTAGTCGGGGGGCTGAATGAGCAGTTCTTC.